A single sample gave rise to the 2 T cell receptor beta chains below, sequenced in a study of OX40 agonist ivuxolimab in advanced cancers. Assay: immunoSEQ multiplex PCR; the TCRdb copy retains only in-frame clones and omits some. In the table there are 110,000 or so clones, approximately 90% of which are singletons. The starting material was CD4+ or CD8+ T cells sorted from blood, obtained in a trial of the OX40 agonist ivuxolimab. These TCRs come from an adult with an advanced solid tumor such as melanoma, head and neck, liver or kidney cancer.

A word on this clone: One junction end disagrees with the germline gene, perhaps due to a read error. The genes are TRBV27 and TRBJ2-7; 11 bases map to TRBD1. Germline V gene data show CDR1 as MNHEY and CDR2 as SMNVEV (reference sequence). This CDR3 has 12 amino acids. In DNA form, the CDR3 reads TGTGCCAGCAGTTTGAAGGACAGGGGGCGGTGGTTC. This gives the protein CASSLKDRGRWF.

With regard to this clone: One junction end does not reproduce the germline sequence, and a read error may be involved. The J gene is TRBJ1-2, the V gene TRBV9; D ambiguous. Germline values: CDR1 SGDLS, CDR2 YYNGEE. This CDR3 contains 11 residues. CDR3 DNA: TGTGCCAGCAGCTCTAACTATGGTTACACCTTC. Translation gives CASSSNYGYTF.